These 24 T cell receptor beta chains were all obtained from the same sample, sequenced in a study of T-cell reconstitution after alpha-beta-depleted transplantation in children. A TCRbeta library incorporating unique molecular identifiers was prepared. TCRdb reprocessed the PCR reads via MiXCR and lists one record per CDR3 protein. The sample lists about 610,000 distinct CDR3 sequences; about 11% were seen once. The sample was PBMCs from the stem cell graft donor, taken from the stem cell graft. These receptors all come from a human donor who donated a stem cell graft to a child with acute myeloid leukemia.

The chain combines TRBV7-3 with TRBJ2-2, with a possible D match to TRBD2 (7 bases). Germline CDR1 reads SGHTA; CDR2 reads FQGTGA. V was trimmed by 8 bases and J by 4 bases, leaving 14 bases between them. The CDR3 is 14 residues long. The DNA of the CDR3 is TGTGCCAGCGGTGCGGGGGCAGGCACCGGGGAGCTGTTTTTT. This sequence encodes CASGAGAGTGELFF.

The V call is TRBV5-1, the J call TRBJ1-1; 7 positions agree with TRBD1. The V and J ends lost 4 bases and 2 bases, in that order; junction bases with no gene match: 8. Germline CDR1 reads SGHRS; CDR2 reads YFSETQ. The CDR3 consists of 15 residues. This CDR3 reads CASSPIQGSNTEAFF. For the CDR3, the DNA is TGCGCCAGCAGCCCGATACAGGGGTCCAACACTGAAGCTTTCTTT.

This clonotype was counted between two and nine times. The rearrangement links TRBV7-9 to TRBJ2-5; 7 bases fit TRBD1. Trimming cost V 5 bases and J 1 base; bases outside gene matches: 4. This CDR3 is built from 14 residues. Germline V gives CDR1 SEHNR, CDR2 FQNEAQ (reference sequence). The CDR3 nucleotides are TGTGCCAGCAGCGGAGGACAGGTCCAAGAGACCCAGTACTTC. This sequence encodes CASSGGQVQETQYF. Supplemented by reference TRBV7-9 and TRBJ2-5, the full variable domain reads DTGVSQNPRHKITKRGQNVTFRCDPISEHNRLYWYRQTLGQGPEFLTYFQNEAQLEKSRLLSDRFSAERPKGSFSTLEIQRTEQGDSAMYLCASSGGQVQETQYFGPGTRLLVL.

This chain connects TRBV29-1 to TRBJ2-7; TRBD1 or TRBD2 may be the D gene (6 bases each). This CDR3 is 13 amino acids long. CDR1 and CDR2 from the germline V gene are SQVTM and ANQGSEA. Trimming stripped 4 bases from V and 3 bases from J, with 13 bases between. CDR3 loop: CSVARGTSYEQYF. Written as DNA, the CDR3 is TGCAGCGTTGCCCGGGGGACAAGCTACGAGCAGTACTTC.

This clonotype was found many times. This rearrangement joins TRBV7-9 to TRBJ1-1; a possible D gene is TRBD1 (5 bases). Germline CDR1 SEHNR, CDR2 FQNEAQ (reference sequence). The V gene lost 2 bases and the J gene lost 1 base, with 14 bases spanning the gap. The CDR3 has 16 residues. CDR3 sequence (DNA): TGTGCCAGCAGCTTACTTGGCGGGGACGCGAACACTGAAGCTTTCTTT. Translation gives CASSLLGGDANTEAFF.

This clonotype has more than one count but fewer than ten. This rearrangement joins TRBV24-1 to TRBJ2-7, with D perhaps TRBD1 (6 bases). Germline V gene sequence: CDR1 KGHDR, CDR2 SFDVKD. This CDR3 is 16 amino acids long. Trimming left V 3 bases short and J 0 bases short, with 14 bases between. DNA for the CDR3: TGTGCCACCAGTGATACATACAGGGAACCCTCCTACGAGCAGTACTTC. The encoded protein is CATSDTYREPSYEQYF.

The chain employs TRBV5-1 and TRBJ2-1, with TRBD1 matching 8 bases. There are 17 residues in the CDR3. Germline-derived CDR1 and CDR2 are SGHRS and YFSETQ. Trimming cost V 4 bases and J 0 bases; bases outside gene matches: 9. CDR3: CASSLTRTGSSYNEQFF. Here the CDR3 DNA reads TGCGCCAGCAGCCTTACTAGGACAGGGAGCTCCTACAATGAGCAGTTCTTC.

This clonotype has at least ten counts. V is TRBV5-5 and J is TRBJ2-5; D perhaps matches TRBD1 (6 bases). The CDR3 runs 16 residues. Germline V lookup: CDR1 SGHKS, CDR2 YYEKEE (reference sequence). The V and J ends lost 0 bases and 4 bases respectively, with 16 bases between them. CDR3 amino acids: CASSLGSGQSRETQYF. The CDR3 DNA sequence: TGTGCCAGCAGCTTGGGCTCTGGACAGTCAAGAGAGACCCAGTACTTC.

In its sample, this clonotype was seen many times. V gene TRBV5-1 combines with J gene TRBJ1-5; D remains ambiguous. The germline V gene has CDR1 SGHRS and CDR2 YFSETQ. V lost 5 bases, J lost 0 bases, and 9 bases lay in between. The CDR3 spans 14 residues. The CDR3 coding sequence is TGCGCCAGCAGTTTCCGGGATAGCAATCAGCCCCAGCATTTT. Residues: CASSFRDSNQPQHF.

This clonotype showed up many times. This chain connects TRBV7-2 to TRBJ2-7; D might be TRBD2 (6 bases). CDR3 length: 13 residues. Germline CDR1 and CDR2: SGHTA and FQGNSA. V was cut by 4 bases and J by 2 bases, with 9 bases left in between. In DNA form, the CDR3 reads TGTGCCAGCAGCTCGGGACTCACCTACGAGCAGTACTTC. It yields the protein CASSSGLTYEQYF.

This clonotype was counted between two and nine times. The chain carries TRBV29-1 and TRBJ1-1; D remains ambiguous. V was trimmed by 1 base and J by 2 bases, leaving 11 bases between them. This CDR3 has 14 residues. CDR1 is SQVTM, CDR2 ANQGSEA, per germline. The CDR3 coding sequence is TGCAGCGTTGAAGGACCCCGAACTAACACTGAAGCTTTCTTT. This translates into CSVEGPRTNTEAFF.

This clonotype occurred many times. The chain combines TRBV7-9 with TRBJ1-1; D is possibly TRBD1 (6 bases). Germline CDR1 SEHNR, CDR2 FQNEAQ (reference sequence). The CDR3 has 12 residues. V lost 6 bases and J lost 7, with 12 bases in between. The CDR3 reads CASRLGQLEAFF. The CDR3 DNA reads TGTGCCAGCAGACTCGGACAGCTTGAAGCTTTCTTT.

This clonotype was counted only a few times. The rearrangement joins TRBV7-9 to TRBJ2-3; a weak D match, TRBD2 (5 bases). Germline V gene data show CDR1 as SEHNR and CDR2 as FQNEAQ (reference sequence). The V gene lost 5 bases and the J gene lost 10 bases, with 13 bases spanning the gap. There are 12 residues in the CDR3. DNA of the CDR3: TGTGCCAGCAGCCCTCCTAGCTCGGCGCAGTATTTT. Protein product: CASSPPSSAQYF.

The CDR3 reads CASSSNPGRTGELFF. CDR3 nucleotide sequence: TGTGCCAGCAGCTCGAACCCCGGACGCACCGGGGAGCTGTTTTTT. V is TRBV7-9 and J is TRBJ2-2; no definite D call. The ends were cut back, 4 bases at V and 4 bases at J, with 13 bases in the middle. This CDR3 is 15 amino acids long. Germline V gene sequence: CDR1 SEHNR, CDR2 FQNEAQ (reference sequence).

In its sample, this clonotype was seen many times. Written as DNA, the CDR3 is TGTGCCAGCAGCTCCAACGTTAGGAATGAGCAGTTCTTC. This encodes CASSSNVRNEQFF. The rearrangement uses TRBV7-8 and TRBJ2-1, with no clear D. In germline, CDR1 is SGHVS, CDR2 FQNEAQ. There are 13 residues in the CDR3. Trimming cost V 4 bases and J 7 bases, with 11 bases left between them.

This clonotype was seen ten or more times. The chain uses TRBV29-1 and TRBJ1-2, with 7 bases lining up with TRBD1. This CDR3 is built from 13 residues. Per germline, CDR1 SQVTM and CDR2 ANQGSEA. Trimming cost V 0 bases and J 8 bases; bases outside gene matches: 6. CDR3 bases: TGCAGCGTTGAAGATCAGGGGGTGGGAGGCTACACCTTC. Its translation: CSVEDQGVGGYTF.

The table lists this clonotype with many counts. The chain joins TRBV7-3 to TRBJ2-2; D may correspond to TRBD1 or TRBD2 (5 bases each). V was trimmed by 2 bases and J by 7 bases, leaving 14 bases between them. Germline values: CDR1 SGHTA, CDR2 FQGTGA. This CDR3 spans 15 amino acids. This CDR3 is CASSLGTGWNGELFF. Here the CDR3 DNA reads TGTGCCAGCAGCTTAGGGACCGGGTGGAACGGGGAGCTGTTTTTT.

There are many counts of this clonotype. Mismatch with germline at one junction end may stem from a read error. The V gene is TRBV7-7, the J gene TRBJ2-2, with D hard to call. CDR1 SSHAT and CDR2 FNYEAQ come from the germline V gene (reference sequence). CDR3 length: 14 residues. CDR3 coding DNA: TGTGCTAGCAGCCCGACTTTGGCCACCGGGGAGCTGTTTTTT. It yields the protein CASSPTLATGELFF.

A few counts support this clonotype. The chain uses TRBV20-1 and TRBJ2-3; TRBD2 is a possible D gene (5 bases). Germline V gene data show CDR1 as DFQATT and CDR2 as SNEGSKA (reference sequence). The ends were cut back, 0 bases at V and 0 bases at J, with 10 bases in the middle. The CDR3 has 15 amino acids. CDR3 loop: CSARDRRSSTDTQYF. DNA for the CDR3: TGCAGTGCTAGAGATCGGAGGTCTAGCACAGATACGCAGTATTTT.

The chain carries TRBV12-3 or TRBV12-4 and TRBJ2-6; 8 bases map to TRBD1. The CDR3 extends over 15 amino acids. Trimming removed 5 bases from V and 5 bases from J; junction bases left unmatched: 5. CDR3 bases: TGTGCCAGCAGTCTTGACAGGGGCTGGGCCAACGTCCTGACTTTC. This encodes CASSLDRGWANVLTF.

This clonotype occurred a few times. The chain links TRBV5-1 to TRBJ2-1, with D unresolved. V was pared by 2 bases and J by 0 bases, with 15 bases between. The CDR3 is 17 residues long. Germline loops: CDR1 SGHRS, CDR2 YFSETQ. This CDR3 is CASSLPLTGSSYNEQFF. The CDR3 nucleotides read TGCGCCAGCAGCTTACCATTGACGGGTAGCTCCTACAATGAGCAGTTCTTC.

This clonotype came up a few times. The chain has TRBV28 and TRBJ1-5, with TRBD1 matching over 8 bases. The CDR3 contains 13 residues. Germline V gene lookup returns CDR1 MDHEN and CDR2 SYDVKM. V gave up 7 bases and J gave up 10 bases; unmatched junction bases: 9. CDR3 sequence (DNA): TGTGCCAGCATGGGAACAGGGGGGGCTCCCCAGCATTTT. Amino acid sequence: CASMGTGGAPQHF.

The chain recombines TRBV12-3 or TRBV12-4 with TRBJ2-6, with 9 bases matching TRBD1. The V and J ends lost 7 bases and 4 bases, in that order; junction bases with no gene match: 8. CDR3 size: 16 residues. Here the CDR3 reads CASIPGQGTGANVLTF. In DNA, the CDR3 is TGTGCCAGCATCCCGGGACAGGGAACCGGGGCCAACGTCCTGACTTTC.

This clonotype was counted ten times or more. The chain uses TRBV5-1 and TRBJ2-2, with D possibly matching TRBD1 (5 bases). This CDR3 has 14 residues. Trimming shortened V by 0 bases and J by 8 bases, and 11 bases separated the two germline ends. The germline CDR1 and CDR2 sequences are SGHRS and YFSETQ. The CDR3 coding sequence is TGCGCCAGCAGCTTGGACAGGTCACTGGGGGAGCTGTTTTTT. Protein sequence: CASSLDRSLGELFF.